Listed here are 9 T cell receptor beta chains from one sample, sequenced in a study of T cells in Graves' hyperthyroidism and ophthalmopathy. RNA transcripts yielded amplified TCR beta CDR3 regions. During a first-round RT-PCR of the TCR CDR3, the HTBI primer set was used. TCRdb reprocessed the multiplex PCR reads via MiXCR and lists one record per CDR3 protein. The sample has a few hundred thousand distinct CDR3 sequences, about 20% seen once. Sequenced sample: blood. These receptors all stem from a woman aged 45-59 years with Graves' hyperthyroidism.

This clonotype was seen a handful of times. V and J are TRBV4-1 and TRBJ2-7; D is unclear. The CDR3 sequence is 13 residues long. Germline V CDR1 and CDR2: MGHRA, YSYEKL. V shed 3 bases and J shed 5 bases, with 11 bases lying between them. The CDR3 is CASSQGLWDEQYV. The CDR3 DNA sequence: TGCGCCAGCAGCCAGGGTCTTTGGGACGAGCAGTACGTC.

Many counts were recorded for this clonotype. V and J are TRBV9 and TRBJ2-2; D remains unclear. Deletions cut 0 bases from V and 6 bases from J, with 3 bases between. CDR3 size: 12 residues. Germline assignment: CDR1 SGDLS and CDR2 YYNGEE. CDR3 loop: CASSVEAGELFF. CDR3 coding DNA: TGTGCCAGCAGCGTAGAAGCCGGGGAGCTGTTTTTT.

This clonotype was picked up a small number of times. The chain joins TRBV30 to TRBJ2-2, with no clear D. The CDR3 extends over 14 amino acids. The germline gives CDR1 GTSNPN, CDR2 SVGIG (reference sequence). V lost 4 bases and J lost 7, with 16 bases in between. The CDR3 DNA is TGTGCCTGGAAACCTAACAGTGGGGTCGGGGAGCTGTTTTTT. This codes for CAWKPNSGVGELFF.

CDR3 amino acids: CASSRESAEQYV. Here the CDR3 DNA reads TGTGCCAGCAGCAGGGAGTCGGCCGAGCAGTACGTC. The genes are TRBV7-9 and TRBJ2-7; possible D gene TRBD2, 5 bases. Germline V lookup: CDR1 SEHNR, CDR2 FQNEAQ (reference sequence). V dropped 5 bases and J dropped 6 bases, with 11 bases sitting between them. This CDR3 contains 12 residues.

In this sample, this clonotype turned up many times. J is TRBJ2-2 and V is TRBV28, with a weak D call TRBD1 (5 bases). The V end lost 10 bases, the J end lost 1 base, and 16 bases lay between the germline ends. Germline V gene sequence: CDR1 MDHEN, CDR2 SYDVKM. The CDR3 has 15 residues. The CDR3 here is CATAGWGLNTGELFF. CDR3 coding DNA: TGTGCCACCGCCGGGTGGGGCTTGAACACCGGGGAGCTGTTTTTT.

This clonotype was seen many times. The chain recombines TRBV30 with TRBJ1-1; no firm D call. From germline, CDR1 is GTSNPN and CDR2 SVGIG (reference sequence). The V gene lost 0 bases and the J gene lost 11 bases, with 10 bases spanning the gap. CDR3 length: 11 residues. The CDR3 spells CAWSVPERAFF. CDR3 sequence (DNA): TGTGCCTGGAGTGTACCAGAAAGGGCTTTCTTT.

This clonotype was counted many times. In DNA form, the CDR3 reads TGCAGTGCTAGACAGGGCGATACGCAGTATTTT. It translates to CSARQGDTQYF. The chain carries TRBV20-1 and TRBJ2-3; D possibly corresponds to TRBD1 (5 bases). The germline CDR1 and CDR2 sequences are DFQATT and SNEGSKA (reference sequence). The CDR3 contains 11 residues. Deletions cut 2 bases from V and 6 bases from J, with 6 bases between.

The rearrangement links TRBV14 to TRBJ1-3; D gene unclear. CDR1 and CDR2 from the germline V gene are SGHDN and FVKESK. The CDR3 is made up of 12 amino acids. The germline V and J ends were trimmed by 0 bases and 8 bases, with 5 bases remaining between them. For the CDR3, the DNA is TGTGCCAGCAGCCAAGATTATCACACCATATATTTT. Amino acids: CASSQDYHTIYF.

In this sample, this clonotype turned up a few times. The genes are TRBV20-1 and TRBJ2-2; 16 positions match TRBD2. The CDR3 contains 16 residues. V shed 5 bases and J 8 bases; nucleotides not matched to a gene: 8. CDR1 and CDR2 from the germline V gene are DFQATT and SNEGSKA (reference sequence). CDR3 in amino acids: CSASGLAGGPAGELFF. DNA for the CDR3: TGCAGTGCTTCGGGACTAGCGGGAGGGCCGGCTGGGGAGCTGTTTTTT.